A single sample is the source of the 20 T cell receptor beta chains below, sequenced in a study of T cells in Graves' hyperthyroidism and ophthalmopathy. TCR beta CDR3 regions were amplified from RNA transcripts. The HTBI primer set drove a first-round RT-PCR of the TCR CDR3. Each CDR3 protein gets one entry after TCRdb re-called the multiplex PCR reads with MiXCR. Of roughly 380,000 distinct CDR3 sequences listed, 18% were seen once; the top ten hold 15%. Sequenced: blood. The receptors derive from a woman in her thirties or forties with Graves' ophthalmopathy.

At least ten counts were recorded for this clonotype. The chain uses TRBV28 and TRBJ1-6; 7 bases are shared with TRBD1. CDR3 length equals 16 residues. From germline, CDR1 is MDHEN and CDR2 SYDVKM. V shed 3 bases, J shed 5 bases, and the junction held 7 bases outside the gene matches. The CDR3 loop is CASSFVRGLNNSPLHF. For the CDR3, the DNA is TGTGCCAGCAGTTTTGTAAGGGGGCTGAATAATTCACCCCTCCACTTT.

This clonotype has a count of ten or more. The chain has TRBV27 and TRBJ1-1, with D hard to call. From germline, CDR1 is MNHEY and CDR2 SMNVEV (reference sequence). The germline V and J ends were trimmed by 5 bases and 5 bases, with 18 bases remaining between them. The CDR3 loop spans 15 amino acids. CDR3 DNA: TGTGCCAGCAGTCCGATGGGAGGAGCCGGGACTGAAGCTTTCTTT. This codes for CASSPMGGAGTEAFF.

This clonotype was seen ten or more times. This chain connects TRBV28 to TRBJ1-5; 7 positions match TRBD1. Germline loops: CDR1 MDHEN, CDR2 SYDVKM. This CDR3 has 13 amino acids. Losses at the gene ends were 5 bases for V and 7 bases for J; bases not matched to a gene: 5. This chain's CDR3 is CASSDRVGQPQHF. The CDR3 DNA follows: TGTGCCAGCAGTGACAGGGTAGGACAGCCCCAGCATTTT. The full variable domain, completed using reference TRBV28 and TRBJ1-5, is DVKVTQSSRYLVKRTGEKVFLECVQDMDHENMFWYRQDPGLGLRLIYFSYDVKMKEKGDIPEGYSVSREKKERFSLILESASTNQTSMYLCASSDRVGQPQHFGDGTRLSIL.

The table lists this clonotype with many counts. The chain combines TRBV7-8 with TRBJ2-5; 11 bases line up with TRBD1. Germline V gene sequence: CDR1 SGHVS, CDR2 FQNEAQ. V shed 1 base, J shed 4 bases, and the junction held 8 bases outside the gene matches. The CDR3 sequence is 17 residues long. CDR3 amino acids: CASSLEGQGAVRETQYF. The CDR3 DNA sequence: TGTGCCAGCAGCTTAGAAGGACAGGGGGCAGTAAGAGAGACCCAGTACTTC.

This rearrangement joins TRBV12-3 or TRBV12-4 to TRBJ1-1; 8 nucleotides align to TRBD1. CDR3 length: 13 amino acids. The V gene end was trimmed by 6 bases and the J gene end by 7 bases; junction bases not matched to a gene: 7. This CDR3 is CASRSGGVDEAFF. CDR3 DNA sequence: TGTGCCAGCAGGTCAGGGGGCGTTGATGAAGCTTTCTTT.

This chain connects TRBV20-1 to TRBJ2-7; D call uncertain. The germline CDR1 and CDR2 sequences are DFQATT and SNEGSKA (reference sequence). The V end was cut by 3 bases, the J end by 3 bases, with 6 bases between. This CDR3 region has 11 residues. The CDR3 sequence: CSASYNYEQYF. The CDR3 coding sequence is TGCAGTGCTAGTTACAACTACGAGCAGTACTTC.

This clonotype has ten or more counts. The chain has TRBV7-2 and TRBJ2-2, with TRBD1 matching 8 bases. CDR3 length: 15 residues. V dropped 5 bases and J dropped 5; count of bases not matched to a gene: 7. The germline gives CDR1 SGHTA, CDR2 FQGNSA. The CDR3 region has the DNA TGTGCCAGCAGCCCAGGGGGCTTGGGGACCGGGGAGCTGTTTTTT. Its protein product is CASSPGGLGTGELFF.

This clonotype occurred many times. The CDR3 reads CASSLVRGLRETQYF. The CDR3 DNA reads as TGTGCCAGCAGTTTAGTGAGGGGGTTAAGAGAGACCCAGTACTTC. The chain recombines TRBV12-3 or TRBV12-4 with TRBJ2-5; TRBD1 is a possible D gene (6 bases). V dropped 1 base and J dropped 4 bases, with 13 bases sitting between them. The CDR3 contains 15 residues.

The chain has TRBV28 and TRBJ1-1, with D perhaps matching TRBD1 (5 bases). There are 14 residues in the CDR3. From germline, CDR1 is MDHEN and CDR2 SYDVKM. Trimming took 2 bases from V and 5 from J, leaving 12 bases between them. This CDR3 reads CASSLTGAWTEAFF. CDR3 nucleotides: TGTGCCAGCAGTTTAACCGGGGCATGGACTGAAGCTTTCTTT.

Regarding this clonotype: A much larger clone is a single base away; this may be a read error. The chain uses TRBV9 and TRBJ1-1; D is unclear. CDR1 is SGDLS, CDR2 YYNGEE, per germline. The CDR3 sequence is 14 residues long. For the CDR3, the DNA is TGTGCCATCAGCGTGACCGGGAGGGCCACTGAAGCTTTCTTT. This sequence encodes CAISVTGRATEAFF.

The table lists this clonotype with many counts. CDR3 loop: CASSMDRGEQPQHF. The CDR3 DNA is TGTGCCAGCAGCATGGACAGGGGTGAACAGCCCCAGCATTTT. This chain joins TRBV7-8 and TRBJ1-5, with 9 bases that match TRBD1. Germline lookup yields CDR1 SGHVS and CDR2 FQNEAQ. With V trimmed by 5 bases and J by 7 bases, 6 bases remained unmatched. This CDR3 has 14 residues. The complete variable domain, with remaining parts taken from reference TRBV7-8 and TRBJ1-5, reads GAGVSQSPRYKVAKRGQDVALRCDPISGHVSLFWYQQALGQGPEFLTYFQNEAQLDKSGLPSDRFFAERPEGSVSTLKIQRTQQEDSAVYLCASSMDRGEQPQHFGDGTRLSIL.

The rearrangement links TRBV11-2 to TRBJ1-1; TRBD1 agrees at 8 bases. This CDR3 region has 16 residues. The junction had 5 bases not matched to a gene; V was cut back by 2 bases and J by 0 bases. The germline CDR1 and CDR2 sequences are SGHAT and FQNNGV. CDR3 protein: CASSLRAQGVNTEAFF. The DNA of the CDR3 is TGTGCCAGCAGCTTAAGAGCACAGGGGGTGAACACTGAAGCTTTCTTT.

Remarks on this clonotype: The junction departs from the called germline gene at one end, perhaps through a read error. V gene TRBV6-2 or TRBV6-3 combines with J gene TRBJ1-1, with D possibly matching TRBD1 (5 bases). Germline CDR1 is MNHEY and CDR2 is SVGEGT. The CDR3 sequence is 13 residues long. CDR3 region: CASRRTGNTEAYF. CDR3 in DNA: TGTGCCAGCAGAAGAACAGGTAACACTGAAGCTTACTTT.

The CDR3: CASSVVTGVEETQYF. CDR3 coding DNA: TGTGCCAGCTCAGTGGTGACAGGGGTCGAAGAGACCCAGTACTTC. The chain has TRBV18 and TRBJ2-5; 8 bases map to TRBD1. Losses at the gene ends were 5 bases for V and 3 bases for J; bases not matched to a gene: 8. Germline V gene sequence: CDR1 KGHSH, CDR2 LQKENI. The CDR3 sequence is 15 residues long.

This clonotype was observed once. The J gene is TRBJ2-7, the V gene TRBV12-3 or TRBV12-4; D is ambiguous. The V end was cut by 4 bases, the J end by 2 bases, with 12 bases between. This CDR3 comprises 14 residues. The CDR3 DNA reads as TGTGCCAGCAGTTCAAAGACACGTCCCTACGAGCAGTACTTC. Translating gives CASSSKTRPYEQYF.

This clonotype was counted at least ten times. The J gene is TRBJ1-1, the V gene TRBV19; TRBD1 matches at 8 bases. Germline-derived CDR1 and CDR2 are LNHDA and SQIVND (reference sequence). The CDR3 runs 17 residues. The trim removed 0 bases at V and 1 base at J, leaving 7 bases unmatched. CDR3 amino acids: CASSIDGQGLGNTEAFF. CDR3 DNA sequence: TGTGCCAGTAGTATAGACGGACAGGGCCTAGGGAACACTGAAGCTTTCTTT.

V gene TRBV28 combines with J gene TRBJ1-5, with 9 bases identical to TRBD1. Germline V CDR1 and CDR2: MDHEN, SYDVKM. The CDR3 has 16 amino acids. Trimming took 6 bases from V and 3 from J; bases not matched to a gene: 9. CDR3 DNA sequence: TGTGCCAGCAGACCTACCGGGACAGGGCCCAATCAGCCCCAGCATTTT. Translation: CASRPTGTGPNQPQHF.

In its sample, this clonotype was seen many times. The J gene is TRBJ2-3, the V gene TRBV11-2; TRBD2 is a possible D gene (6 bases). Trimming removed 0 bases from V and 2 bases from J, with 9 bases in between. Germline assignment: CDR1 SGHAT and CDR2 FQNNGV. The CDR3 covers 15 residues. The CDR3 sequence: CASSLDPGVTDTQYF. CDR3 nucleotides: TGTGCCAGCAGCTTAGATCCGGGGGTCACAGATACGCAGTATTTT.

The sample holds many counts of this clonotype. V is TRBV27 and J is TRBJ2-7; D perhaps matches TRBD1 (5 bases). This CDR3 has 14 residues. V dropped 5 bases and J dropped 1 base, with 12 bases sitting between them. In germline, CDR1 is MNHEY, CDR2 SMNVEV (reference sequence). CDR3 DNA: TGTGCCAGCAGTCCTTTAACAGGTTCCTACGAGCAGTACTTC. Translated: CASSPLTGSYEQYF.

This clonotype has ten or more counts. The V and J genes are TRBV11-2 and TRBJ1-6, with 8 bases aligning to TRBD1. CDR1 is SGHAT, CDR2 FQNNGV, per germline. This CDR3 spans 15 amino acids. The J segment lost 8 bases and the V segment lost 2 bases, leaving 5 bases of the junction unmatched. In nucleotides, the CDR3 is TGTGCCAGCAGCTTAAGGACAGGGTCGGATTCACCCCTCCACTTT. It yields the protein CASSLRTGSDSPLHF.